This T cell receptor beta chain was recovered during a study of OX40 agonist ivuxolimab in advanced cancers. Study observations and caveats: The antigen specificity of the peripheral T cells (those that were expanded) was not determined.

In the case of this clone: Its antigen remains unidentified.

Per germline, CDR1 LGHNA and CDR2 YNFKEQ. The V gene end was trimmed by 0 bases and the J gene end by 5 bases; junction bases not matched to a gene: 6. The CDR3 sequence is 15 residues long. TCRdb keeps only in-frame clones here, not all; method: immunoSEQ multiplex PCR. The table shows about 45,000 clones, with 75% to 90% occurring only once. This receptor was taken from an adult with an advanced solid tumor such as melanoma, head and neck, liver or kidney cancer. The sample in question was CD4+ or CD8+ T cells sorted from blood, obtained in a trial of the OX40 agonist ivuxolimab. This chain joins TRBV4-2 and TRBJ2-5; 7 bases line up with TRBD1. The chain's CDR3 is CASSQEHRGWETQYF. In DNA, the CDR3 is TGTGCCAGCAGCCAAGAGCACAGGGGTTGGGAGACCCAGTACTTC.